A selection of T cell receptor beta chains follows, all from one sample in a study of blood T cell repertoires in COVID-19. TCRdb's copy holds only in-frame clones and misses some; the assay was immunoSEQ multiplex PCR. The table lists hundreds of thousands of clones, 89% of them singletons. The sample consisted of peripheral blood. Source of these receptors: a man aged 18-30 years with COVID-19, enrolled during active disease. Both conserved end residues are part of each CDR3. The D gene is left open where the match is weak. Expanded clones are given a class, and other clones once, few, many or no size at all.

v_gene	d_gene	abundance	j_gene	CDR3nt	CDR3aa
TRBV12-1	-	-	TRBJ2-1	TGTGCCAGCAGCCCCGTGAGGCGGCGGAGCTCCTACAATGAGCAGTTCTTC	CASSPVRRRSSYNEQFF
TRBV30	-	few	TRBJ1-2	TGTGCCTGGAGTGTAAGGAGGGAAAACTATGGCTACACCTTC	CAWSVRRENYGYTF
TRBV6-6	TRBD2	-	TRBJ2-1	TGTGCCAGCAGTCCGCGGACTGGCGGGAGGACTATTAAAAATGAGCAGTTCTTC	CASSPRTGGRTIKNEQFF
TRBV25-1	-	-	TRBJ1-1	TGTGCCAGCAGCACCGTCCGGCGGGGGACTCCGAACACTGAAGCTTTCTTT	CASSTVRRGTPNTEAFF
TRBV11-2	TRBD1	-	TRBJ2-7	TGTGCCAGCAGCGTGGGACAGACCCTAGAGCAGTACTTC	CASSVGQTLEQYF
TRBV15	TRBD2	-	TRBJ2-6	TGTGCCACCAGTCCTTTACCAGCGGGGGGGCCTGGGGCCAACGTCCTGACTTTC	CATSPLPAGGPGANVLTF
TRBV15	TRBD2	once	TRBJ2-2	TGTGCCACCAGCAGTCAGAGCGGGGGGGCCGTCGGGGAGCTGTTTTTT	CATSSQSGGAVGELFF
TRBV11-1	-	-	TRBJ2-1	TGTGCCAGCAGCTTTGAAAGGAGCTCCTACAATGAGCAGTTCTTC	CASSFERSSYNEQFF
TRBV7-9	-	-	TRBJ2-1	TGTGCCAGCAGCTTTAGCGGTAGGCATGACAATGAGCAGTTCTTC	CASSFSGRHDNEQFF
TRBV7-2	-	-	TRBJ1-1	TGTGCCAGCAGCCATCAATGGGGGTGGGGAGGGATGTGGACTGAAGCTTTCTTT	CASSHQWGWGGMWTEAFF
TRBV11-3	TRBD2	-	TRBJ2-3	TGTGCCAGCAGCTCGGGACTAGCGGGATTAGATACGCAGTATTTT	CASSSGLAGLDTQYF
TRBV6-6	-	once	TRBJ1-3	TGTGCCAGCAGGGCCCGGGGAAGGCGTAACACCATATATTTT	CASRARGRRNTIYF
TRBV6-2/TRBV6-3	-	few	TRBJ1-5	TGTGCCAGCAGTTACCTCGGGGGGAATCAGCCCCAGCATTTT	CASSYLGGNQPQHF
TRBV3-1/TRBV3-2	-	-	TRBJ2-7	TGTGCCAGCAGCCATGCCGGAGGAATGTGGTACTTC	CASSHAGGMWYF
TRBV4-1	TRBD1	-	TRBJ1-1	TGCGCCAGCAGCCAAGATCAGGGGGGCGGAGGGACTGAAGCTTTCTTT	CASSQDQGGGGTEAFF
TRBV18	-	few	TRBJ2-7	TGTGCCAGCTCCCCTGCGAGCAACGAGCAGTACTTC	CASSPASNEQYF
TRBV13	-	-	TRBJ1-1	TGTGCCAGCAGCTTTAAAGCCGGGGGCACTGAAGCTTTCTTT	CASSFKAGGTEAFF
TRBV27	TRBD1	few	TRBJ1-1	TGTGCCAGCAGCCCGTCGACAGGGATGGCTTTCTTT	CASSPSTGMAFF
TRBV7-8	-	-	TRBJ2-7	TGTGCCAGCAGCTCGCGTGCACGACAGGCCTCCTACGAGCAGTACTTC	CASSSRARQASYEQYF
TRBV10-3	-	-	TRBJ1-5	TGTGCCATCAGTGACCCCCGTAAGGAACAGGGACCGTATAGCAATCAGCCCCAGCATTTT	CAISDPRKEQGPYSNQPQHF
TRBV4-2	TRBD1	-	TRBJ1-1	TGTGCCAGCAGCCAAATAGTGCGTAGCGACAGGGGACTCCGGAACACTGAAGCTTTCTTT	CASSQIVRSDRGLRNTEAFF
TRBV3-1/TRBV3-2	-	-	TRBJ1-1	TGTGCCAGCAGCCTTATTTCTCGGGGGTCTGAAGCTTTCTTT	CASSLISRGSEAFF
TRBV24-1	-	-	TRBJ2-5	TGTGCCACCAGTGAGCGTTCTGATCCCCAAGAGACCCAGTACTTC	CATSERSDPQETQYF
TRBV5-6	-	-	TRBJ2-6	TGTGCCAGCAGACAAGGAGGGGCTGGGGCCAACGTCCTGACTTTC	CASRQGGAGANVLTF
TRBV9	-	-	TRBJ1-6	TGTGCCAGCAGCCCCCCAGGCGCCACGGGAAATTCACCCCTCCACTTT	CASSPPGATGNSPLHF
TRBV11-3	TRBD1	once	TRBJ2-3	TGTGCCAGCAGGAGAGATTTACAGGGGGCAAGCACAGATACGCAGTATTTT	CASRRDLQGASTDTQYF
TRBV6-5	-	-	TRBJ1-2	TGTGCCAGCACCCAACAAGGGAGGGGCATGGGTGGCTACACCTTC	CASTQQGRGMGGYTF